These 29 T cell receptor beta chains came from one sample sequenced in a study of cytomegalovirus exposure and HLA in healthy donors. The PCR made use of 60 Vbeta and 13 Jbeta primers. Profiling relied on immunoSEQ multiplex PCR, and the TCRdb table lists in-frame clones only, not all of them. The repertoire includes about 160,000 clones, 65% to 85% of them detected once, and 2.5% to 3% sits in the top ten. Specimen: PBMCs. The receptors were sampled from a woman aged 50 to 60 in good health and CMV-seropositive.

This chain joins TRBV7-6 and TRBJ1-5; D not resolved. Germline lookup yields CDR1 SGHVS and CDR2 FNYEAQ. CDR3 length: 13 amino acids. Trimming shortened V by 1 base and J by 7 bases, and 8 bases separated the two germline ends. The DNA for the CDR3 is TGTGCCAGCAGCTTAGATGGTGGCCAGCCCCAGCATTTT. It specifies CASSLDGGQPQHF.

The chain employs TRBV21-1 and TRBJ2-7; the listed D gene, TRBD2, was not tested against the DNA. TRBV21-1 is a pseudogene locus. CDR3 length: 14 amino acids. CDR3 nucleotides: TGTGCCAGCAGCAAAGTTGGAGGGGGGGGACGGCAGTACTTC. Translated: CASSKVGGGGRQYF.

In its sample, this clone was seen a few times. This chain connects TRBV9 to TRBJ1-1, with D maybe TRBD1 (6 bases). Germline V gene data show CDR1 as SGDLS and CDR2 as YYNGEE. Trimming stripped 3 bases from V and 9 bases from J, with 18 bases between. This CDR3 region has 14 residues. CDR3 bases: TGTGCCAGCAGCGCCGCAGAGGGAGGGACACAAGCTTTCTTT. Residues: CASSAAEGGTQAFF.

This rearrangement joins TRBV6-4 to TRBJ2-3, with D possibly being TRBD1 (6 bases). Germline values: CDR1 MRHNA, CDR2 SNTAGT. V shed 4 bases and J shed 4 bases, with 15 bases lying between them. The CDR3 covers 15 residues. CDR3 residues: CASSAILGGPDTQYF. In DNA form, the CDR3 reads TGTGCCAGCAGTGCCATCCTAGGGGGTCCAGATACGCAGTATTTT.

The rearrangement uses TRBV19 and TRBJ2-7, with D possibly TRBD2 on 6 matching bases. The germline gives CDR1 LNHDA, CDR2 SQIVND (reference sequence). The V gene lost 4 bases and the J gene lost 1 base, with 17 bases spanning the gap. The CDR3 length is 16 residues. This CDR3 reads CASSRDYGTGSYEQYF. As DNA, the CDR3 is TGTGCCAGTAGTAGAGACTACGGGACTGGTTCCTACGAGCAGTACTTC.

This clone was counted a few times. The chain joins TRBV2 to TRBJ1-4, with 8 positions matching TRBD1. CDR3 length: 14 residues. CDR1 and CDR2 (germline): SNHLY, FYNNEI. V trimming: 6 bases; J trimming: 5 bases; junction bases outside the gene matches: 5. CDR3: CASRRTGRNEKLFF. CDR3 bases: TGTGCCAGCAGGAGGACAGGGAGGAATGAAAAACTGTTTTTT.

The chain links TRBV4-2 to TRBJ1-2; perhaps TRBD1 as D (5 bases). Germline CDR1 is LGHNA and CDR2 is YNFKEQ. Trimming took off 0 bases at V and 4 bases at J, with 12 bases between the two ends. This CDR3 has 15 residues. The CDR3, as DNA: TGTGCCAGCAGCCAAGATGCAGGGTCTTCCTATGGCTACACCTTC. It specifies CASSQDAGSSYGYTF.

The chain couples TRBV19 to TRBJ1-2; TRBD1 agrees at 8 bases. The CDR3 has 15 amino acids. V lost 5 bases, J lost 3 bases, and 8 bases stayed unmatched. Germline CDR1 is LNHDA and CDR2 is SQIVND (reference sequence). CDR3 sequence reads: CASSPRGQGYYGYTF. The CDR3, as DNA: TGTGCCAGTAGTCCCCGCGGACAGGGATACTATGGCTACACCTTC.

Regarding this clone: The identical CDR3 is also encoded by other nucleotide sequences in the sample. V usage is TRBV5-1 and J usage is TRBJ2-1, with 10 nucleotides matching TRBD2. The junction had 6 bases not matched to a gene; V was cut back by 4 bases and J by 5 bases. The V gene's germline CDR1 is SGHRS and CDR2 YFSETQ. This CDR3 is built from 15 residues. The CDR3 is CASSLGTSGDNEQFF. The CDR3 coding sequence is TGCGCCAGCAGCCTAGGTACTAGCGGGGACAATGAGCAGTTCTTC.

V and J are TRBV10-3 and TRBJ1-3, with a tentative D call TRBD1 (6 bases). V was pared by 4 bases and J by 1 base, with 14 bases between. The V gene's germline CDR1 is ENHRY and CDR2 SYGVKD. The length of the CDR3 is 16 residues. CDR3 sequence: CAISGETGWSGNTIYF. Here the CDR3 DNA reads TGTGCCATCAGTGGGGAAACAGGGTGGTCTGGAAACACCATATATTTT.

This clone appeared a single time. The chain combines TRBV5-1 with TRBJ2-3, with 12 bases lining up with TRBD1. The CDR3 contains 15 residues. V trimming: 4 bases; J trimming: 4 bases; junction bases outside the gene matches: 4. Germline-derived CDR1 and CDR2 are SGHRS and YFSETQ. The CDR3 DNA sequence: TGCGCCAGCAGCCCGGGACAGGGGGCGGCAGATACGCAGTATTTT. Translated: CASSPGQGAADTQYF.

The chain employs TRBV12-5 and TRBJ2-7; D remains ambiguous. Germline V CDR1 and CDR2: LGHNT, FRNRAP. The CDR3 has 15 amino acids. The V gene lost 5 bases and the J gene lost 4 bases, with 18 bases spanning the gap. The CDR3 region is CASGRTEIFPYEQYF. Here the CDR3 DNA reads TGTGCTAGTGGTCGTACAGAAATCTTCCCTTACGAGCAGTACTTC.

This chain uses TRBV28 with TRBJ1-5, with D tentatively TRBD1 (5 bases). Germline V gene sequence: CDR1 MDHEN, CDR2 SYDVKM. V was shortened by 11 bases and J by 0 bases, with 14 bases between the two germline ends. The CDR3 has 14 residues. The CDR3 is CAVQAAYSNQPQHF. Written as DNA, the CDR3 is TGTGCCGTACAGGCAGCCTATAGCAATCAGCCCCAGCATTTT.

This clone came up a few times. This rearrangement joins TRBV5-1 to TRBJ2-7; TRBD2 is a possible D gene (5 bases). Germline V gene data show CDR1 as SGHRS and CDR2 as YFSETQ. This CDR3 has 14 residues. The V and J ends lost 0 bases and 5 bases respectively, with 12 bases between them. The CDR3 sequence: CASSLVSAEDEQYF. CDR3 nucleotides: TGCGCCAGCAGCTTGGTCAGCGCGGAGGACGAGCAGTACTTC.

This rearrangement joins TRBV19 to TRBJ2-7, with 9 bases lining up with TRBD1. CDR3 length: 14 amino acids. Trimming at V came to 4 bases and at J to 5 bases, leaving 6 bases not matched to a gene. Germline-derived CDR1 and CDR2 are LNHDA and SQIVND (reference sequence). The CDR3 region has the DNA TGTGCCAGTAGTAGTTGGGACAGGGAGGACGAGCAGTACTTC. Amino acid sequence: CASSSWDREDEQYF.

The V call is TRBV11-2, the J call TRBJ2-7; D is perhaps TRBD1 (7 bases). V dropped 2 bases and J dropped 6 bases, with 14 bases sitting between them. Germline loops: CDR1 SGHAT, CDR2 FQNNGV. The CDR3 has 14 residues. In nucleotides, the CDR3 is TGTGCCAGCAGCTTAAACCAGGGGGGTAGCGAGCAGTACTTC. Amino acids: CASSLNQGGSEQYF.

The chain joins TRBV27 to TRBJ1-5, with 7 bases lining up with TRBD1. J was trimmed by 6 bases and V by 6 bases; bases with no gene match: 5. CDR1 is MNHEY, CDR2 SMNVEV, per germline (reference sequence). The length of the CDR3 is 13 residues. CDR3 DNA: TGTGCCAGCAGAACAGGGGTTAGTCAGCCCCAGCATTTT. Translated, it gives CASRTGVSQPQHF.

The genes are TRBV2 and TRBJ2-2; D remains ambiguous. Germline V gene data show CDR1 as SNHLY and CDR2 as FYNNEI. Trimming took off 3 bases at V and 0 bases at J, with 8 bases between the two ends. This CDR3 comprises 15 residues. CDR3 region: CASSETRSNTGELFF. The CDR3 DNA sequence: TGTGCCAGCAGTGAGACTCGATCGAACACCGGGGAGCTGTTTTTT. Variable domain in full (rest from reference TRBV2 and TRBJ2-2): EPEVTQTPSHQVTQMGQEVILRCVPISNHLYFYWYRQILGQKVEFLVSFYNNEISEKSEIFDDQFSVERPDGSNFTLKIRSTKLEDSAMYFCASSETRSNTGELFFGEGSRLTVL.

The rearrangement joins TRBV19 to TRBJ1-2; 7 nucleotides match TRBD1. V trimming: 6 bases; J trimming: 6 bases; junction bases outside the gene matches: 4. Germline CDR1 and CDR2: LNHDA and SQIVND (reference sequence). This CDR3 contains 12 residues. The CDR3 nucleotides read TGTGCCAGTAGAACAGGGGTAGATGGCTACACCTTC. Protein: CASRTGVDGYTF.

This rearrangement joins TRBV6-5 to TRBJ1-2, with D tentatively TRBD1 (5 bases). CDR3 length: 15 amino acids. Germline CDR1 reads MNHEY; CDR2 reads SVGAGI. Deletions cut 0 bases from V and 8 bases from J, with 16 bases between. This CDR3 is CASSYSIQAGKGYTF. CDR3 nucleotides: TGTGCCAGCAGTTACTCGATACAGGCAGGGAAAGGCTACACCTTC.

The chain combines TRBV27 with TRBJ2-1; perhaps TRBD2 as D (5 bases). There are 14 residues in the CDR3. CDR1 and CDR2 (germline): MNHEY, SMNVEV (reference sequence). V lost 8 bases and J lost 1, with 12 bases in between. CDR3 residues: CASRPGVSYNEQFF. The CDR3 DNA reads TGTGCCAGCCGCCCCGGGGTATCCTACAATGAGCAGTTCTTC.

This sequence joins TRBV27 and TRBJ1-1; D not certain. V was clipped by 2 bases and J by 0 bases, with 13 bases between them. Germline CDR1 and CDR2: MNHEY and SMNVEV (reference sequence). The CDR3 extends over 16 amino acids. This chain's CDR3 is CASSLRTGSMNTEAFF. The CDR3 region has the DNA TGTGCCAGCAGTTTACGTACGGGGTCCATGAACACTGAAGCTTTCTTT.

V is TRBV11-1 and J is TRBJ2-1; D perhaps matches TRBD2 (5 bases). Trimming cost V 5 bases and J 2 bases, with 13 bases left between them. The CDR3 covers 15 residues. Germline V gene data show CDR1 as SGHAT and CDR2 as FQDESV (reference sequence). CDR3 DNA: TGTGCCAGCAGCCATCCGGGAATCACCTACAATGAGCAGTTCTTC. Amino acids: CASSHPGITYNEQFF. The full variable domain, with the rest looked up from reference TRBV11-1 and TRBJ2-1, is EAEVAQSPRYKITEKSQAVAFWCDPISGHATLYWYRQILGQGPELLVQFQDESVVDDSQLPKDRFSAERLKGVDSTLKIQPAELGDSAMYLCASSHPGITYNEQFFGPGTRLTVL.

This rearrangement joins TRBV4-1 to TRBJ1-5; TRBD1 might be the D (5 bases). The V end lost 3 bases, the J end lost 4 bases, and 13 bases lay between the germline ends. Germline loops: CDR1 MGHRA, CDR2 YSYEKL. This CDR3 contains 15 residues. The CDR3 sequence: CASSHQQVGNQPQHF. CDR3 nucleotides: TGCGCCAGCAGCCATCAACAGGTTGGGAATCAGCCCCAGCATTTT.

V and J are TRBV10-2 and TRBJ2-5, with 10 nucleotides matching TRBD1. The germline gives CDR1 WSHSY, CDR2 SAAADI. The CDR3 sequence is 15 residues long. V shed 2 bases, J shed 7 bases, and the junction held 7 bases outside the gene matches. Here the CDR3 reads CASSEPGQGLLTQYF. The DNA of the CDR3 is TGCGCCAGCAGTGAGCCGGGACAGGGGCTATTGACCCAGTACTTC.

The sample holds a few counts of this clone. This chain joins TRBV5-6 and TRBJ2-7, with D unresolved. The CDR3 contains 13 residues. Trimming removed 0 bases at V and 3 bases at J, with 7 bases between. The germline CDR1 and CDR2 sequences are SGHDT and YYEEEE. The CDR3 region has the DNA TGTGCCAGCAGCTTGGTAGCTAACTACGAGCAGTACTTC. It specifies CASSLVANYEQYF.

This chain joins TRBV5-4 and TRBJ2-5, with TRBD2 identical over 8 bases. After removal of 3 bases from V and 7 bases from J, the junction contained 8 bases not matched to a gene. The CDR3 loop spans 14 amino acids. Germline values: CDR1 SGHNT, CDR2 YYREEE (reference sequence). This chain's CDR3 is CASSSAGADGTQYF. The CDR3 coding sequence is TGTGCCAGCAGCTCAGCGGGGGCTGATGGGACCCAGTACTTC.

Written as DNA, the CDR3 is TGTGCCAGCAGCTTGGGTCCGGAGGCAGGTAGAGGACCTGAAGCTTTCTTT. Translated, it gives CASSLGPEAGRGPEAFF. The genes are TRBV5-4 and TRBJ1-1; no clear D gene. The germline V gene has CDR1 SGHNT and CDR2 YYREEE (reference sequence). V was trimmed by 0 bases and J by 6 bases, leaving 21 bases between them. CDR3 length: 17 residues.

V is TRBV25-1 and J is TRBJ1-2, with D possibly TRBD1 on 6 matching bases. The germline gives CDR1 MGHDK, CDR2 SYGVNS. V was cut by 5 bases and J by 5 bases, with 9 bases left in between. The CDR3 contains 12 residues. CDR3: CASSHGQYGYTF. The DNA of the CDR3 is TGTGCCAGCAGTCACGGACAGTATGGCTACACCTTC.